This T cell receptor beta chain comes out of a study of CD8 T cells in Susac syndrome. An amount of RNA that ranged from roughly 0.5 to 1 ug was reverse transcribed with random hexamers. An immunoSEQ multiplex PCR amplified TCR beta CDR3 over 54 Vbeta and 13 Jbeta. TCRdb re-analysed the immunoSEQ multiplex PCR reads in MiXCR, keeping a single row per CDR3 protein. The sample includes approximately 110,000 distinct CDR3 sequences, 90% to 96% of them seen just once. Sequencing of TCR beta was performed on blood CD8+ and CD4+ T cells. Healthy donors served as the controls. They were matched for age and sex. The CDR3 sequence is 15 residues long. V lost 0 bases and J lost 3, with 9 bases in between. Germline V gives CDR1 SGHNT, CDR2 YYREEE (reference sequence).

This clonotype was obtained from a human donor in good health. The rearrangement uses TRBV5-4 and TRBJ2-2; TRBD1 or TRBD2 may be the D gene (5 bases each). The material sequenced was CD4+ T cells from PBMCs. The CDR3 here is CASSLGGDDTGELFF. The DNA for the CDR3 is TGTGCCAGCAGCTTGGGAGGGGACGACACCGGGGAGCTGTTTTTT. The full variable domain, its missing parts supplied by reference TRBV5-4 and TRBJ2-2, is ETGVTQSPTHLIKTRGQQVTLRCSSQSGHNTVSWYQQALGQGPQFIFQYYREEENGRGNFPPRFSGLQFPNYSSELNVNALELDDSALYLCASSLGGDDTGELFFGEGSRLTVL.